This TCR beta chain was recovered during a study of CXCR3-negative and CXCR3-positive naive CD8 T cells. CDR3 length: 14 residues. The germline V gene has CDR1 SQVTM and CDR2 ANQGSEA. The libraries of TRB cDNA were constructed through 5' RACE using UMI labels. Following a re-call of the 5' RACE reads, TCRdb has one entry per CDR3 protein and lacks DNA. Its table lists tens of thousands of distinct CDR3 sequences. The chain has TRBV29-1 and TRBJ2-1; absent DNA, TCRdb's TRBD1 call cannot be checked. This clonotype was sampled from a human donor in good health. Some clones in this sample may be carry-over from other donors' samples. The sample comprised naive CXCR3- CD8+ T cells from blood. Indicated subset: CD45RO-CCR7+CD27+CD95- naive CD8+ T cells lacking CXCR3 (TNR3-). CDR3: CSVEVTGGFREQFF.